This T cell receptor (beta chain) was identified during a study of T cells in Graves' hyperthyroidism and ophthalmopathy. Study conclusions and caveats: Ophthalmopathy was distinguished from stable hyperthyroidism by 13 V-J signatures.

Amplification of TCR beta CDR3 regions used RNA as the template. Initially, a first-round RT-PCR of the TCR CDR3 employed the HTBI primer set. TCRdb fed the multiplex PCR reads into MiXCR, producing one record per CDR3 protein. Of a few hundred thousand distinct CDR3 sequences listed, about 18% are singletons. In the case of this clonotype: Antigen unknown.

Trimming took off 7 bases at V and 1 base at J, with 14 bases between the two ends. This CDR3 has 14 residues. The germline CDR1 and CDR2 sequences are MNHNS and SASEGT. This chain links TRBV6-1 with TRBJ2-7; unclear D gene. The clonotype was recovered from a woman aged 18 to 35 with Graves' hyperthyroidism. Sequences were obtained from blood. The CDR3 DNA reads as TGTGCCAGCACCTTAGATCAGGAATCCTACGAGCAGTACTTC. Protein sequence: CASTLDQESYEQYF.